This TCR beta chain was documented in a study of blood T cell repertoires in COVID-19. Study information: Specimens from acute and convalescent COVID-19 originated in the United States, Italy and Spain. Sources were T cells, B-cell-depleted T cells, or PBMCs; the material itself was cDNA or gDNA.

The CDR3 has 14 amino acids. After removal of 4 bases from V and 7 bases from J, the junction contained 7 bases not matched to a gene. Per germline, CDR1 SGHNT and CDR2 YYREEE (reference sequence). In the original workflow: For nucleated cells, counts were estimated from reference gene primer amplification. Sequencing used immunoSEQ multiplex PCR; TCRdb keeps in-frame clones, though not all of them. V and J calls and clone size come straight from that table; D and trimming were deduced from the DNA. The sample holds roughly 200,000 clones, roughly 80% seen once. The rearrangement links TRBV5-4 to TRBJ2-7; 11 bases are a match to TRBD1. Sample: peripheral blood. This clonotype originated in a man aged 45-65 years who had recovered from COVID-19. The CDR3 region is CASSHLGQGDEQYF. CDR3 in DNA: TGTGCCAGCAGCCATTTGGGACAGGGGGATGAGCAGTACTTC.